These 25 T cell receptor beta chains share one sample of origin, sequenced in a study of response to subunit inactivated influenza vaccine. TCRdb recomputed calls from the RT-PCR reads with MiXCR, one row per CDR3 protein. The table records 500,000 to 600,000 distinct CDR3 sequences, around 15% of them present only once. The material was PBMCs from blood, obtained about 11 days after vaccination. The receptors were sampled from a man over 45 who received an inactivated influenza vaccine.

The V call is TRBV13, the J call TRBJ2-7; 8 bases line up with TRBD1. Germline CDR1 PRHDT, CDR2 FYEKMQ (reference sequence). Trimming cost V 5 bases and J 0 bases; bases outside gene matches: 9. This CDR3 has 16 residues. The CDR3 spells CASSTMGQALSYEQYF. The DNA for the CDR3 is TGTGCCAGCAGCACAATGGGACAGGCCCTCTCCTACGAGCAGTACTTC. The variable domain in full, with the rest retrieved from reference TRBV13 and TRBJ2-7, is AAGVIQSPRHLIKEKRETATLKCYPIPRHDTVYWYQQGPGQDPQFLISFYEKMQSDKGSIPDRFSAQQFSDYHSELNMSSLELGDSALYFCASSTMGQALSYEQYFGPGTRLTVT.

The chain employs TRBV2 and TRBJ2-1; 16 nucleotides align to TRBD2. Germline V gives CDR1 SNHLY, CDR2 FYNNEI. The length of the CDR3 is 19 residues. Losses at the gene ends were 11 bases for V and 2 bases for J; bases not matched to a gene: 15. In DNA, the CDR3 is TGTGCCTTCTTTCACGGGACTAGCGGGAGGGCCCAAGCCTACAATGAGCAGTTCTTC. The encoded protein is CAFFHGTSGRAQAYNEQFF. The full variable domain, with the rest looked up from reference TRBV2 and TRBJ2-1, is EPEVTQTPSHQVTQMGQEVILRCVPISNHLYFYWYRQILGQKVEFLVSFYNNEISEKSEIFDDQFSVERPDGSNFTLKIRSTKLEDSAMYFCAFFHGTSGRAQAYNEQFFGPGTRLTVL.

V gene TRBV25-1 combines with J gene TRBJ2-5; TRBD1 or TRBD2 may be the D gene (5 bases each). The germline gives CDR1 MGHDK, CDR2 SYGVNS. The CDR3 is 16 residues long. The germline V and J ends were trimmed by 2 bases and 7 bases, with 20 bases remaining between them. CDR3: CASSEGSGAGSGTQYF. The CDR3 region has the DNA TGTGCCAGCAGTGAAGGGTCCGGGGCGGGTTCAGGGACCCAGTACTTC.

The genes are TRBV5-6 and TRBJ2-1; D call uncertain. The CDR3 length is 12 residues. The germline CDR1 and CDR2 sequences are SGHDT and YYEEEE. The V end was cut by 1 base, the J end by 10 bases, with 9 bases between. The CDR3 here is CASSLSVSEQFF. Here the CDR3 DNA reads TGTGCCAGCAGCTTGAGCGTTTCCGAGCAGTTCTTC.

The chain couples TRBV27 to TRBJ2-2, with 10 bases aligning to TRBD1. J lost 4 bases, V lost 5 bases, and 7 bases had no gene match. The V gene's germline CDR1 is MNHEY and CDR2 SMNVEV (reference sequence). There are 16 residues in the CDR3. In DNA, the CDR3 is TGTGCCAGCAGTCCATGGGGACAGGGGACCACCGGGGAGCTGTTTTTT. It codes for CASSPWGQGTTGELFF.

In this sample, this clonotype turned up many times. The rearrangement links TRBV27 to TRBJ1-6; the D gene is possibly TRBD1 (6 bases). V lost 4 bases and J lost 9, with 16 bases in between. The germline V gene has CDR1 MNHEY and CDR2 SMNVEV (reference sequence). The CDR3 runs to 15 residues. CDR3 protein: CASSSVDSSSSPLHF. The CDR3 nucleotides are TGTGCCAGCAGTTCGGTGGACAGCTCCAGTTCACCCCTCCACTTT.

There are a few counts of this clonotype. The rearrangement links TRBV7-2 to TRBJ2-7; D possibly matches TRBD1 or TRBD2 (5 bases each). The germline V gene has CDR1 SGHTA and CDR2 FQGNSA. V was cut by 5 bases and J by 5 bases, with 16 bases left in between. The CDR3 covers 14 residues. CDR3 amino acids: CASSPGRPNHEQYF. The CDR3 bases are TGTGCCAGCAGCCCGGGACGTCCCAACCACGAGCAGTACTTC.

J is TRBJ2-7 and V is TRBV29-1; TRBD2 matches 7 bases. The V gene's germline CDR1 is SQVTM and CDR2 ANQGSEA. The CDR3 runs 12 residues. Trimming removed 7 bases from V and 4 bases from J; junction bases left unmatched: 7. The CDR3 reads CSGGLGLYEQYF. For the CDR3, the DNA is TGCAGCGGAGGACTAGGACTTTACGAGCAGTACTTC.

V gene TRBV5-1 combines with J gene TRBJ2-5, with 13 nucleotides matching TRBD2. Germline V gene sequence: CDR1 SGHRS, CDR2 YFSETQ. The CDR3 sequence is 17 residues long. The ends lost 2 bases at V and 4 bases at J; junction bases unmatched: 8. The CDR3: CASSFGTSGDLRETQYF. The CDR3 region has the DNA TGCGCCAGCAGCTTTGGGACTAGCGGGGACTTGAGAGAGACCCAGTACTTC.

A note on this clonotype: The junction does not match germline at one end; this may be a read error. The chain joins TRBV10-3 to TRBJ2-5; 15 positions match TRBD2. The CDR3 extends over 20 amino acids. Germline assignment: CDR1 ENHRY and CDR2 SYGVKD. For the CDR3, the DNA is TGTGCCATCAGTGAGTCTACCGCCGGGACTAGCGGGAGGACGCAAGATACCCAGTACTTC. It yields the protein CAISESTAGTSGRTQDTQYF.

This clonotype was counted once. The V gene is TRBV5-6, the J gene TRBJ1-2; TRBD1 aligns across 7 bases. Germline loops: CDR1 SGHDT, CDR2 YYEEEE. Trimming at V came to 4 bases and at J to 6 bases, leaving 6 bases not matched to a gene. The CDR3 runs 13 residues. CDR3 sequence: CASSPGTENGYTF. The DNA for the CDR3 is TGTGCCAGCAGCCCGGGGACAGAGAATGGCTACACCTTC.

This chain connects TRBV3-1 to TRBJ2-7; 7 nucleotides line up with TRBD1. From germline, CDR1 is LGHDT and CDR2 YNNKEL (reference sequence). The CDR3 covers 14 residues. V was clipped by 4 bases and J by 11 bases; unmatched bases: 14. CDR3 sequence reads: CASSRDQGVSAKYF. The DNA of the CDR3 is TGTGCCAGCAGCCGCGACCAGGGGGTCTCCGCGAAGTACTTC.

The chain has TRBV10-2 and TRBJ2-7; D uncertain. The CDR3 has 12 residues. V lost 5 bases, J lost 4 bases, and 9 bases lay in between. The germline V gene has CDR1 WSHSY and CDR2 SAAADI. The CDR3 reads CASSTNGYEQYF. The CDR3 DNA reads TGCGCCAGCAGTACCAATGGTTACGAGCAGTACTTC.

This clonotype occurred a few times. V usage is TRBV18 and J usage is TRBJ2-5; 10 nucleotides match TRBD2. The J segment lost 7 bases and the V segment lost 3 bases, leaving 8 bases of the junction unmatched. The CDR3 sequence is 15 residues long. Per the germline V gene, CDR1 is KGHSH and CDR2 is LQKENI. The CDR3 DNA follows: TGTGCCAGCTCACCTCCTAGCGGGGGTAAATCGACCCAGTACTTC. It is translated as CASSPPSGGKSTQYF.

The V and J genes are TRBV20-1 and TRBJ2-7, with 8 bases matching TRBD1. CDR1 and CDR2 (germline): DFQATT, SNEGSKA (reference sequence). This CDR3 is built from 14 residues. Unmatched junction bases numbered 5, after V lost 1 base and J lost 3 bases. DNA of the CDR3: TGCAGTGCTAGAGGACAGGGGATTAACTACGAGCAGTACTTC. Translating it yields CSARGQGINYEQYF.

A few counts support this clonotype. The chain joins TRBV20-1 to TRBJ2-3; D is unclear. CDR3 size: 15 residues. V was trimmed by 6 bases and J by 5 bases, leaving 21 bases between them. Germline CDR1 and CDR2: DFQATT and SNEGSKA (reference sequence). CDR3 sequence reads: CSAISTRQERDTQYF. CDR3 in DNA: TGCAGTGCGATCTCGACTCGGCAAGAGAGAGATACGCAGTATTTT.

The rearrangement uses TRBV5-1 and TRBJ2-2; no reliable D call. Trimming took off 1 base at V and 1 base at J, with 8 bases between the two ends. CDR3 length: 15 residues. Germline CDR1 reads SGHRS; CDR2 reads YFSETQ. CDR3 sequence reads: CASSLSSLNTGELFF. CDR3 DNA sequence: TGCGCCAGCAGCTTGAGCTCACTGAACACCGGGGAGCTGTTTTTT. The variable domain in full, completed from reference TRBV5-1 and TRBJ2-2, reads KAGVTQTPRYLIKTRGQQVTLSCSPISGHRSVSWYQQTPGQGLQFLFEYFSETQRNKGNFPGRFSGRQFSNSRSEMNVSTLELGDSALYLCASSLSSLNTGELFFGEGSRLTVL.

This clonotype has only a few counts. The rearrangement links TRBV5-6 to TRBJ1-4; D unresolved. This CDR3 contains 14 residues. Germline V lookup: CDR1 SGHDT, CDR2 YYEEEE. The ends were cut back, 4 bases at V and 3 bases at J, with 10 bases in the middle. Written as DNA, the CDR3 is TGTGCCAGCAGCGCGGCAGGTCCTAATGAAAAACTGTTTTTT. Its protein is CASSAAGPNEKLFF.

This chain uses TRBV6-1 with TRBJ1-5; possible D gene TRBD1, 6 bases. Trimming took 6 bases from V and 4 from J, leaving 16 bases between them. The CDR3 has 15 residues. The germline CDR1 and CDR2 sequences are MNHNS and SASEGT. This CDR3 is CASSRSDSYNQPQHF. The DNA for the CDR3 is TGTGCCAGCAGCCGGTCGGACAGCTATAATCAGCCCCAGCATTTT.

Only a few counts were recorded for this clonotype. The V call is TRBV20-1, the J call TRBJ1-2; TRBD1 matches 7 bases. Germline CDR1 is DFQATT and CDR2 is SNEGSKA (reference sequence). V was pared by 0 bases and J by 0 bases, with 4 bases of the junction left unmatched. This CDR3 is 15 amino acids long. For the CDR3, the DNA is TGCAGTGCTAGAGATAACAGGGGTCCTAACTATGGCTACACCTTC. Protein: CSARDNRGPNYGYTF.

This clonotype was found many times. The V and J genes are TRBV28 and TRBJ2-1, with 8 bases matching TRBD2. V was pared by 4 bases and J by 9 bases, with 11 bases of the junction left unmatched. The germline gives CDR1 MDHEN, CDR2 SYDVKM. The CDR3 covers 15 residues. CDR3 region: CASSWTWRGVGEQFF. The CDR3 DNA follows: TGTGCCAGCAGTTGGACTTGGCGGGGGGTCGGTGAGCAGTTCTTC.

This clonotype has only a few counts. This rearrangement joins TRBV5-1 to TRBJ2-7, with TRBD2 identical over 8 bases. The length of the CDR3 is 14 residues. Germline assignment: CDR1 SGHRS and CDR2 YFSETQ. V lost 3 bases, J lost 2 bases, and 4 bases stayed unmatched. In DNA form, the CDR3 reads TGCGCCAGCAGCTCTAGCGGGTGGGCCTACGAGCAGTACTTC. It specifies CASSSSGWAYEQYF.

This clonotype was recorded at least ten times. CDR3 bases: TGTGCCATCAGTCCGAAGTACTCTGGGGCCAACGTCCTGACTTTC. This gives the protein CAISPKYSGANVLTF. The chain uses TRBV10-3 and TRBJ2-6, with D hard to call. The CDR3 is made up of 15 amino acids. Per the germline V gene, CDR1 is ENHRY and CDR2 is SYGVKD. V was trimmed by 5 bases and J by 0 bases, leaving 8 bases between them.

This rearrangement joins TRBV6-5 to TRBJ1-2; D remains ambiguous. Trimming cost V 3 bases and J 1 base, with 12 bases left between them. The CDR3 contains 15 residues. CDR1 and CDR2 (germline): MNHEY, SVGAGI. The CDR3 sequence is CASSYRTAINYGYTF. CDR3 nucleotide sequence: TGTGCCAGCAGTTATCGGACCGCTATTAACTATGGCTACACCTTC.

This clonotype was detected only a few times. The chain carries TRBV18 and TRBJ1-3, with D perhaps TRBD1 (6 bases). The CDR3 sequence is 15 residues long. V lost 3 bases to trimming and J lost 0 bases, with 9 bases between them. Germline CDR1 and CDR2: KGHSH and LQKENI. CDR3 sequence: CASSPQTGSGNTIYF. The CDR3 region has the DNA TGTGCCAGCTCACCCCAGACAGGCTCTGGAAACACCATATATTTT.